This T cell receptor beta chain was sequenced during a study of T cells after yellow fever vaccination. Study observations and caveats: It was a small share of clonotypes that appeared in both CD4 and CD8 compartments.

TCRdb re-called the 5' RACE reads with MiXCR, one entry per CDR3 protein. The sample consists of some 320,000 distinct CDR3 sequences, roughly 8.7% of them appearing once. This clonotype was detected many times. Its antigen is unidentified. This sequence was found in a man aged 18 to 30 who received the YFV17D yellow fever vaccine. The sample was PBMCs, taken on the day of the first yellow fever vaccination.

The CDR3 loop is CASSQDRGTNTQYF. CDR3 in DNA: TGTGCCAGCAGCCAGGACAGGGGGACAAATACGCAGTATTTT. The rearrangement joins TRBV7-2 to TRBJ2-3; the match to TRBD1 covers 10 bases. The CDR3 is 14 residues long. With V trimmed by 5 bases and J by 7 bases, 6 bases remained unmatched. CDR1 SGHTA and CDR2 FQGNSA come from the germline V gene.